A single sample is the source of the 22 T cell receptor beta chains below, sequenced in a study of cytomegalovirus exposure and HLA in healthy donors. Primers included in the PCR were 60 Vbeta and 13 Jbeta primers. Data came from immunoSEQ multiplex PCR; TCRdb stores just in-frame clones and leaves some out. The sample shows 150,000 to 200,000 clones, 82% of them seen only once. Sequenced material: PBMCs. These receptors all stem from a boy under 10 years old in good health and CMV-seronegative.

This chain links TRBV2 with TRBJ1-2; D might be TRBD1 (5 bases). Trimming pared 7 bases from V and 7 bases from J, leaving 10 bases between. This CDR3 has 11 residues. Germline loops: CDR1 SNHLY, CDR2 FYNNEI. CDR3 sequence reads: CASNGGGGYTF. For the CDR3, the DNA is TGTGCCAGCAATGGGGGGGGTGGCTACACCTTC.

Written as DNA, the CDR3 is TGCGCCAGCAGCCAAGTAGGGACTATCACAGATACGCAGTATTTT. Its protein product is CASSQVGTITDTQYF. This chain connects TRBV4-1 to TRBJ2-3; the match to TRBD2 covers 7 bases. After removal of 1 base from V and 2 bases from J, the junction contained 3 bases not matched to a gene. The CDR3 has 15 amino acids. Germline CDR1 and CDR2: MGHRA and YSYEKL.

The V gene is TRBV7-9, the J gene TRBJ2-3, with 9 nucleotides matching TRBD2. Germline assignment: CDR1 SEHNR and CDR2 FQNEAQ (reference sequence). Trimming took 1 base from V and 3 from J; bases not matched to a gene: 2. The CDR3 consists of 15 residues. CDR3 protein: CASSLGGGGTDTQYF. The CDR3 nucleotides read TGTGCCAGCAGCTTAGGCGGGGGGGGAACAGATACGCAGTATTTT.

CDR3 DNA: TGTGCCAGCAGTGCGACACTGACAGGGTTCGGCTACACCTTC. Translating it yields CASSATLTGFGYTF. V usage is TRBV28 and J usage is TRBJ1-2, with 7 bases fitting TRBD1. The CDR3 consists of 14 residues. The germline gives CDR1 MDHEN, CDR2 SYDVKM. The V gene end was trimmed by 5 bases and the J gene end by 8 bases; junction bases not matched to a gene: 11.

The V and J genes are TRBV4-3 and TRBJ2-7; 10 nucleotides line up with TRBD2. CDR1 and CDR2 (germline): LGHNA, YSLEER. This CDR3 comprises 17 residues. J lost 4 bases, V lost 0 bases, and 9 bases had no gene match. CDR3 DNA: TGCGCCAGCAGCCAAGATGATAGCGGGGGGTCTCTATACGAGCAGTACTTC. This translates into CASSQDDSGGSLYEQYF.

J is TRBJ1-4 and V is TRBV5-4; D might be TRBD1 (6 bases). Trimming stripped 0 bases from V and 3 bases from J, with 12 bases between. The CDR3 loop spans 16 amino acids. In germline, CDR1 is SGHNT, CDR2 YYREEE (reference sequence). The CDR3 nucleotides are TGTGCCAGCAGCTTGGGGATCAGGGGAGCTAATGAAAAACTGTTTTTT. Encoded protein: CASSLGIRGANEKLFF.

This chain connects TRBV4-1 to TRBJ1-5; D not resolved. CDR1 is MGHRA, CDR2 YSYEKL, per germline. This CDR3 has 14 residues. Deletions cut 1 base from V and 6 bases from J, with 10 bases between. CDR3 protein: CASSQVAVGQPQHF. CDR3 DNA sequence: TGCGCCAGCAGCCAAGTAGCGGTGGGTCAGCCCCAGCATTTT.

This clone was seen only a few times. The rearrangement links TRBV10-3 to TRBJ1-2; 9 nucleotides agree with TRBD1. V dropped 5 bases and J dropped 6; count of bases not matched to a gene: 4. The CDR3 loop spans 13 amino acids. The germline V gene has CDR1 ENHRY and CDR2 SYGVKD. Here the CDR3 reads CAISFRTGDGYTF. CDR3 nucleotides: TGTGCCATCAGTTTCAGGACAGGGGATGGCTACACCTTC.

This clone was picked up one time. The CDR3 region is CASSYSQYDTQYF. The CDR3, as DNA: TGTGCCAGCAGTTACTCTCAGTATGATACGCAGTATTTT. The chain is built from TRBV6-5 and TRBJ2-3; D unclear. V shed 0 bases and J shed 6 bases, with 7 bases lying between them. Germline V CDR1 and CDR2: MNHEY, SVGAGI. CDR3 length: 13 amino acids.

The rearrangement uses TRBV7-9 and TRBJ2-6; TRBD1 might be the D (6 bases). V was pared by 6 bases and J by 12 bases, with 15 bases between. Germline V gene data show CDR1 as SEHNR and CDR2 as FQNEAQ (reference sequence). The CDR3 extends over 13 amino acids. The CDR3 DNA follows: TGTGCCAGCAGTTCGACAGGACCACTCGTCCTGACTTTC. Translating it yields CASSSTGPLVLTF.

Here the CDR3 reads CASSFGSGVSYGYTF. In DNA form, the CDR3 reads TGTGCCAGCAGCTTTGGGTCGGGGGTTTCTTATGGCTACACCTTC. This chain links TRBV5-6 with TRBJ1-2; tentative D call: TRBD1 (5 bases). V dropped 2 bases and J dropped 5 bases, with 16 bases sitting between them. Germline V lookup: CDR1 SGHDT, CDR2 YYEEEE. The CDR3 sequence is 15 residues long.

This chain connects TRBV4-1 to TRBJ2-1, with D maybe TRBD1 (6 bases). The CDR3 runs 14 residues. Trimming removed 2 bases from V and 6 bases from J, with 11 bases in between. From germline, CDR1 is MGHRA and CDR2 YSYEKL. In DNA, the CDR3 is TGCGCCAGCAGCCAATTCGTAGGGGGCAATGAGCAGTTCTTC. As protein: CASSQFVGGNEQFF.

This clone was picked up a small number of times. A junction boundary mismatches the germline segment, possibly from a read error. This chain links TRBV13 with TRBJ2-5; TRBD2 matches 13 bases. Matching the DNA end better, TRBJ2-7 makes the J call doubtful. The CDR3 spans 17 residues. The germline V gene encodes CDR1 PRHDT and CDR2 FYEKMQ (reference sequence). The CDR3: CASSLGTSGENSYEQYF. CDR3 DNA sequence: TGTGCCAGCAGCCTAGGGACTAGCGGGGAAAACTCCTACGAGCAGTACTTC.

The chain combines TRBV7-3 with TRBJ2-1; 8 bases align to TRBD2. The V segment lost 5 bases and the J segment 7 bases; nucleotides outside the gene matches: 10. Germline CDR1 and CDR2: SGHTA and FQGTGA. This CDR3 has 15 residues. As DNA, the CDR3 is TGTGCCAGCAGCCCCTCAGCGGGGGTTTTGAATGAGCAGTTCTTC. Its translation: CASSPSAGVLNEQFF.

Concerning this clone: One junction end disagrees with the germline gene, perhaps due to a read error. The CDR3 DNA follows: TGTGCTAGCAGCTTGAATACGGGGACTAAAGCTTTCTTT. Its protein is CASSLNTGTKAFF. The J gene is TRBJ1-1, the V gene TRBV7-7, with D perhaps matching TRBD1 (5 bases). Germline assignment: CDR1 SSHAT and CDR2 FNYEAQ (reference sequence). The CDR3 is made up of 13 amino acids.

This clone has a handful of counts. The chain links TRBV2 to TRBJ2-3; 8 bases are shared with TRBD2. Germline lookup yields CDR1 SNHLY and CDR2 FYNNEI. Unmatched junction bases numbered 16, after V lost 2 bases and J lost 9 bases. This CDR3 region has 17 residues. Written as DNA, the CDR3 is TGTGCCAGCAGTGAACGGGCAATAGCGGGGTGGGGGTGGACGCAGTATTTT. As protein: CASSERAIAGWGWTQYF.

This clone was found once. This sequence joins TRBV2 and TRBJ1-1, with no clear D. The CDR3 covers 13 residues. Trimming took off 4 bases at V and 7 bases at J, with 13 bases between the two ends. Germline V gives CDR1 SNHLY, CDR2 FYNNEI. CDR3 in DNA: TGTGCCAGCAGTGTATCAGTGATGGTTGAAGCTTTCTTT. Translated: CASSVSVMVEAFF.

The chain has TRBV1 and TRBJ2-5; the table assigns TRBD2, which was not confirmed against the DNA. TRBV1 constitutes a pseudogene. CDR3 length: 14 residues. CDR3 loop: CTSSQGTSQETQYF. As DNA, the CDR3 is TGCACCAGCAGCCAAGGGACTAGCCAAGAGACCCAGTACTTC.

V gene TRBV4-1 combines with J gene TRBJ2-5, with TRBD2 matching 11 bases. This CDR3 is built from 15 residues. Germline V CDR1 and CDR2: MGHRA, YSYEKL. Trimming at V came to 4 bases and at J to 2 bases, leaving 3 bases not matched to a gene. The CDR3 nucleotides read TGCGCCAGCAGCCTTAGCGGGGGGGGTCAAGAGACCCAGTACTTC. Amino acid sequence: CASSLSGGGQETQYF.

V usage is TRBV2 and J usage is TRBJ1-1; D remains unclear. Germline V CDR1 and CDR2: SNHLY, FYNNEI. Trimming removed 6 bases from V and 4 bases from J, with 12 bases in between. The CDR3 sequence is 13 residues long. Here the CDR3 DNA reads TGTGCCAGCAGGCAGGTCAAGGCCACTGAAGCTTTCTTT. It specifies CASRQVKATEAFF.

V and J are TRBV6-5 and TRBJ1-1; no clear D gene. V was shortened by 6 bases and J by 0 bases, with 11 bases between the two germline ends. This CDR3 is built from 14 residues. Germline V lookup: CDR1 MNHEY, CDR2 SVGAGI. In DNA, the CDR3 is TGTGCCAGCAGGCAAGACACTTTGAACACTGAAGCTTTCTTT. Its protein is CASRQDTLNTEAFF.

This chain uses TRBV4-2 with TRBJ2-3; 13 nucleotides agree with TRBD2. CDR3 size: 16 residues. CDR1 and CDR2 from the germline V gene are LGHNA and YNFKEQ. Unmatched junction bases numbered 3, after V lost 4 bases and J lost 2 bases. The CDR3 coding sequence is TGTGCCAGCAGCCGCGGGACTAGCGGGGACACAGATACGCAGTATTTT. Translated, it gives CASSRGTSGDTDTQYF.